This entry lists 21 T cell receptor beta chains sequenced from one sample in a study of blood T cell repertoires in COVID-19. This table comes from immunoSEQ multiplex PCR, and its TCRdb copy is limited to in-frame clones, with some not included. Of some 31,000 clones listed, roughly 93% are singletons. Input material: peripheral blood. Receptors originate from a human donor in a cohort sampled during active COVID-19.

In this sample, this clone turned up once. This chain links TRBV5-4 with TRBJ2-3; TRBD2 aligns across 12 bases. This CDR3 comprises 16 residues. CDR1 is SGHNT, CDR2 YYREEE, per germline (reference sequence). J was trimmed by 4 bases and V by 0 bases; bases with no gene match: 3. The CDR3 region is CASSLGGLAGPDTQYF. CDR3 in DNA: TGTGCCAGCAGCTTGGGTGGACTAGCGGGGCCAGATACGCAGTATTTT.

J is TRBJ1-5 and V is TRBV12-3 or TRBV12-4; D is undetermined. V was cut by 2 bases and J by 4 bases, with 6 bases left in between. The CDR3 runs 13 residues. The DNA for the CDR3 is TGTGCCAGCAGTTTATCCGAGAATCAGCCCCAGCATTTT. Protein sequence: CASSLSENQPQHF.

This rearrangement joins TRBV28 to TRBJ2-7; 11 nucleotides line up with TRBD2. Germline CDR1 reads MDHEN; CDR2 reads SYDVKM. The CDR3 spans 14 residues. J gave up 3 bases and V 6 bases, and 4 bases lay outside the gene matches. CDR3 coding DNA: TGTGCCAGCAGCAGACTAGCGGGGAGCTACGAGCAGTACTTC. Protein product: CASSRLAGSYEQYF. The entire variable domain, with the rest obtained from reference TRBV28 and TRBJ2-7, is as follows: DVKVTQSSRYLVKRTGEKVFLECVQDMDHENMFWYRQDPGLGLRLIYFSYDVKMKEKGDIPEGYSVSREKKERFSLILESASTNQTSMYLCASSRLAGSYEQYFGPGTRLTVT.

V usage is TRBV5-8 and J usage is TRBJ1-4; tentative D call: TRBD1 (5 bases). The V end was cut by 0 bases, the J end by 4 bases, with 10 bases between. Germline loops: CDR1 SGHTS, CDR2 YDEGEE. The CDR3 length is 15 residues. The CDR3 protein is CASSLGGLINEKLFF. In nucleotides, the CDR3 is TGTGCCAGCAGCTTGGGGGGACTGATTAATGAAAAACTGTTTTTT.

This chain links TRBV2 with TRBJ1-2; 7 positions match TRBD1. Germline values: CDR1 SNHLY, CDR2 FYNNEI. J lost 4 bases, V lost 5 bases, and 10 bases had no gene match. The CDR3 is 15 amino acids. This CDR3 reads CASSWDRDSPYGYTF. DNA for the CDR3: TGTGCCAGCAGTTGGGACCGGGACAGTCCCTATGGCTACACCTTC.

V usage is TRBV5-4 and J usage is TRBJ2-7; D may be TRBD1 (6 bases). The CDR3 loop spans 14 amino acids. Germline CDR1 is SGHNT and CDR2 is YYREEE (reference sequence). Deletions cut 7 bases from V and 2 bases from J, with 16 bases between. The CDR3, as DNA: TGTGCCAGCGGATCTTGGACAGACCCCTACGAGCAGTACTTC. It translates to CASGSWTDPYEQYF.

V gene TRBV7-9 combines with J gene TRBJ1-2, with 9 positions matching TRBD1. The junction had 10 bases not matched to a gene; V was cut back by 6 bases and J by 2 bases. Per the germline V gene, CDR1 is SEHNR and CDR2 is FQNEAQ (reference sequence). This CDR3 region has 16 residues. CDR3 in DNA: TGTGCCAGCAGACAGGGGGCGGGAGTCCCGAACTATGGCTACACCTTC. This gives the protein CASRQGAGVPNYGYTF.

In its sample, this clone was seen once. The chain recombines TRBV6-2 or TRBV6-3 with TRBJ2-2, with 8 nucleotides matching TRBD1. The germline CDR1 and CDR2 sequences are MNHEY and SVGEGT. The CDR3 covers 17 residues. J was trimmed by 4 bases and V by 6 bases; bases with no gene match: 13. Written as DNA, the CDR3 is TGTGCCAGCAGCCCTTTATCCGGACAGGGCGGCACCGGGGAGCTGTTTTTT. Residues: CASSPLSGQGGTGELFF.

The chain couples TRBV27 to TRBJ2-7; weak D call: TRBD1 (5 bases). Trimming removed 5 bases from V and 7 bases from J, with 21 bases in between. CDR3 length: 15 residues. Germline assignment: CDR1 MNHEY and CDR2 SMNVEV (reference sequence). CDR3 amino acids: CASSLQGSWFEEQYF. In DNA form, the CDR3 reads TGTGCCAGCAGTCTCCAGGGATCGTGGTTCGAGGAGCAGTACTTC.

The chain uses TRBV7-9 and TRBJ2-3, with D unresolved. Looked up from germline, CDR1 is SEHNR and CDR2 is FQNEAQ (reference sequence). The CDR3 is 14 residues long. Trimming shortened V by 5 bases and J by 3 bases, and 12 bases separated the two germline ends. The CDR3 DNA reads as TGTGCCAGCAGCCCCTTTCGTAGTACAGATACGCAGTATTTT. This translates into CASSPFRSTDTQYF.

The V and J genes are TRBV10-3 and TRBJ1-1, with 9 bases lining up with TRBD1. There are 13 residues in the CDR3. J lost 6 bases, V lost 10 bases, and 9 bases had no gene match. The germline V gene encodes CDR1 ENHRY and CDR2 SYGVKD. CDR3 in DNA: TGTGCCACTACAGGGGGCTCGGGGTCTGAAGCTTTCTTT. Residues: CATTGGSGSEAFF.

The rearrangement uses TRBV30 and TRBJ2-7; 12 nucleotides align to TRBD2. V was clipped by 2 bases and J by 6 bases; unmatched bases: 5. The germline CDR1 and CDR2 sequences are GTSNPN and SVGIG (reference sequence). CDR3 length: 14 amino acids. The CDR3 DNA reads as TGTGCCTGGAGTCCTCTAGCGGGAGGGTTCGAGCAGTACTTC. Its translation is CAWSPLAGGFEQYF.

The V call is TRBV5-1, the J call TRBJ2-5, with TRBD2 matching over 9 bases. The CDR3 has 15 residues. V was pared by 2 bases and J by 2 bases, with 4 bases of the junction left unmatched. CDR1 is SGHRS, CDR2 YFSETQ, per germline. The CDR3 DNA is TGCGCCAGCAGCTTAGGGCTAGCGGGGCAAGAGACCCAGTACTTC. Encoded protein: CASSLGLAGQETQYF. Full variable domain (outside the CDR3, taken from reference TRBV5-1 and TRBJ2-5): KAGVTQTPRYLIKTRGQQVTLSCSPISGHRSVSWYQQTPGQGLQFLFEYFSETQRNKGNFPGRFSGRQFSNSRSEMNVSTLELGDSALYLCASSLGLAGQETQYFGPGTRLLVL.

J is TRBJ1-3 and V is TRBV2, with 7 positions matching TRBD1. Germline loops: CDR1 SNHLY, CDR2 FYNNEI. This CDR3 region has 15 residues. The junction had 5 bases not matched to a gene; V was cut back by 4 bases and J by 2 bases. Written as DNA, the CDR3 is TGTGCCAGCAGTGGGGGACAGTCCACTGGAAACACCATATATTTT. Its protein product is CASSGGQSTGNTIYF.

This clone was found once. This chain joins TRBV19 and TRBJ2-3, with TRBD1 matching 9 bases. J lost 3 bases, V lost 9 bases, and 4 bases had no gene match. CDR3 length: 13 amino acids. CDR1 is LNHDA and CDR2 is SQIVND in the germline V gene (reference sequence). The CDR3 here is CASRDRATDTQYF. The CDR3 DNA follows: TGTGCCAGCAGGGACAGGGCGACAGATACGCAGTATTTT.

As DNA, the CDR3 is TGTGCCAGCAGGAGGGGAGGGGGGCAATCCTACGAGCAGTACTTC. It codes for CASRRGGGQSYEQYF. The chain employs TRBV28 and TRBJ2-7; possibly TRBD2 for D (7 bases). The germline V gene has CDR1 MDHEN and CDR2 SYDVKM. V was clipped by 6 bases and J by 1 base, with 16 bases between them. The CDR3 consists of 15 residues.

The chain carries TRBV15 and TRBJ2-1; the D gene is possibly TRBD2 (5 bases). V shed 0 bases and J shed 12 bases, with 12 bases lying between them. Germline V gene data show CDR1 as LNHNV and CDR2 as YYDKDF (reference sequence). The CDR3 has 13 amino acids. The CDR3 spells CATSREVALAQFF. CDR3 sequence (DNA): TGTGCCACCAGCAGAGAGGTAGCGTTGGCGCAGTTCTTC.

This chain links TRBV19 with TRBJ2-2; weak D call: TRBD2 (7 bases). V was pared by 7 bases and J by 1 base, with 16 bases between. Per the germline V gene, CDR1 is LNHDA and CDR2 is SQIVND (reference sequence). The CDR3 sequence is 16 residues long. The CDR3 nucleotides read TGTGCCAGTATGGGGGGGGGCCGAAGGAACACCGGGGAGCTGTTTTTT. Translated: CASMGGGRRNTGELFF.

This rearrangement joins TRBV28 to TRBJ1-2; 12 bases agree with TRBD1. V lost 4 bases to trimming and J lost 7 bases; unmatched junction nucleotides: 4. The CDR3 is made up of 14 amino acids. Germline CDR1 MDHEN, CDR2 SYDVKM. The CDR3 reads CASSSGTGGFGYTF. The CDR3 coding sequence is TGTGCCAGCAGTTCCGGGACAGGGGGCTTTGGCTACACCTTC.

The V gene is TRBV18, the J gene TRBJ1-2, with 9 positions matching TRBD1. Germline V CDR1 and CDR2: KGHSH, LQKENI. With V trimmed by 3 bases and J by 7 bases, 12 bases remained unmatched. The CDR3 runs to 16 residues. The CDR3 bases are TGTGCCAGCTCACCTTTGCCCGGGGACAGGGACTCTGGCTACACCTTC. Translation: CASSPLPGDRDSGYTF.

The CDR3 nucleotides read TGCGCCAGCAGCTTGGGGGGGCGCGGTGACTATGGCTACACCTTC. Protein sequence: CASSLGGRGDYGYTF. The gene calls are TRBV5-1 and TRBJ1-2; possibly TRBD1 for D (6 bases). The CDR3 totals 15 residues. The V and J ends lost 0 bases and 3 bases respectively, with 12 bases between them. Germline CDR1 and CDR2: SGHRS and YFSETQ.